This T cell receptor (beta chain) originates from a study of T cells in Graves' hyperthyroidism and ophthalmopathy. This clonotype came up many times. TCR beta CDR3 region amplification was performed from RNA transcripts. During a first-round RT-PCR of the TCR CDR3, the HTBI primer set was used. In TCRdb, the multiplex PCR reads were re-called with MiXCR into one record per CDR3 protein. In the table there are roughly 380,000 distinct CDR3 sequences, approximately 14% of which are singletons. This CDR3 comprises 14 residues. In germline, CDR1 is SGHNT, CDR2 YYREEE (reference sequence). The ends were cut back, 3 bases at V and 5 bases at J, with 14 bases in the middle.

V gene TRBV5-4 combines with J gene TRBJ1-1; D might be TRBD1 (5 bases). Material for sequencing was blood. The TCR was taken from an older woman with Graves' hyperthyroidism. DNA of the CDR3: TGTGCCAGCAGCTCCAATTCAGGGCTTACTGAAGCTTTCTTT. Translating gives CASSSNSGLTEAFF.